Below, 29 T cell receptor beta chains from the same sample are listed, as sequenced in a study of Ad26.COV2.S vaccination and SARS-CoV-2 variants (dated by TCRdb to the early 2020s). This sample's treatment or condition label indicates: about 20 received Ad26.COV2.S at low or high dose, single or two shots; about 5 received placebo; per-sample allocation not given. Repertoires of vaccine and placebo recipients were sequenced from samples collected on day 63 after the first injection. Libraries came from the immunoSEQ multiplex PCR assay. The source is immuneACCESS, and TCRdb retained only in-frame sequences with V and J called. Part of the clones is not carried over; for the studies checked, unresolved V genes explain less than half of this, and the remainder is unexplained. In all, the sample holds about 680,000 clones, and roughly 90% of those were seen once. In total, the top ten clones hold approximately 1.5% of the sample.

Material: peripheral blood, obtained in a trial of Ad26.COV2.S vaccine versus placebo. The receptors were gathered from a person aged 18-60 years who received the Ad26.COV2.S COVID-19 vaccine or a placebo.

This clone has only a few counts. Distinct nucleotide sequences in the sample also encode this CDR3. J is TRBJ2-3 and V is TRBV5-4, with D uncertain. V was shortened by 2 bases and J by 6 bases, with 7 bases between the two germline ends. The CDR3 is 12 residues long. Germline CDR1 is SGHNT and CDR2 is YYREEE (reference sequence). CDR3 amino acids: CASSLAGDTQYF. The CDR3 DNA reads TGTGCCAGCAGCTTAGCTGGGGATACGCAGTATTTT. The entire variable domain, with the rest obtained from reference TRBV5-4 and TRBJ2-3, is as follows: ETGVTQSPTHLIKTRGQQVTLRCSSQSGHNTVSWYQQALGQGPQFIFQYYREEENGRGNFPPRFSGLQFPNYSSELNVNALELDDSALYLCASSLAGDTQYFGPGTRLTVL.

This clone was picked up one time. CDR3 protein: CASRRLASNTGELFF. In nucleotides, the CDR3 is TGTGCCAGCAGGCGACTAGCGTCGAACACCGGGGAGCTGTTTTTT. The V and J genes are TRBV2 and TRBJ1-3, with 8 bases aligning to TRBD2. TRBJ2-2 matches the DNA end more closely, so the J call is doubtful. CDR3 length: 15 amino acids. Germline V gene lookup returns CDR1 SNHLY and CDR2 FYNNEI.

The rearrangement links TRBV14 to TRBJ2-1; 13 nucleotides line up with TRBD2. The CDR3 consists of 15 residues. Trimming cost V 4 bases and J 9 bases; bases outside gene matches: 6. Germline-derived CDR1 and CDR2 are SGHDN and FVKESK. The DNA of the CDR3 is TGTGCCAGCAGCCCGACTAGCGGGGGGCATGGTGAGCAGTTCTTC. Translating it yields CASSPTSGGHGEQFF.

The chain links TRBV27 to TRBJ1-6; a possible D gene is TRBD1 (6 bases). The CDR3 sequence is 15 residues long. V lost 4 bases and J 7 bases, leaving 14 bases between the germline ends. The V gene's germline CDR1 is MNHEY and CDR2 SMNVEV (reference sequence). CDR3 in DNA: TGTGCCAGCAGTTGGGGCACAGGGTACAATTCACCCCTCCACTTT. Translating gives CASSWGTGYNSPLHF.

The chain combines TRBV9 with TRBJ2-1; perhaps TRBD2 as D (6 bases). The length of the CDR3 is 16 residues. V was shortened by 0 bases and J by 5 bases, with 15 bases between the two germline ends. Germline CDR1 SGDLS, CDR2 YYNGEE. Here the CDR3 reads CASSVDGRFGNNEQFF. CDR3 bases: TGTGCCAGCAGCGTAGATGGGAGGTTTGGGAACAATGAGCAGTTCTTC. Based on the CDR3 plus reference TRBV9 and TRBJ2-1, the full variable domain is DSGVTQTPKHLITATGQRVTLRCSPRSGDLSVYWYQQSLDQGLQFLIQYYNGEERAKGNILERFSAQQFPDLHSELNLSSLELGDSALYFCASSVDGRFGNNEQFFGPGTRLTVL.

The chain links TRBV19 to TRBJ1-3, with D unresolved. V lost 1 base to trimming and J lost 1 base, with 11 bases between them. CDR3 size: 16 residues. Per the germline V gene, CDR1 is LNHDA and CDR2 is SQIVND (reference sequence). The CDR3 here is CASSIVGLGSGNTIYF. CDR3 DNA sequence: TGTGCCAGTAGTATAGTAGGACTGGGATCTGGAAACACCATATATTTT. The full variable domain, its missing parts supplied by reference TRBV19 and TRBJ1-3, is DGGITQSPKYLFRKEGQNVTLSCEQNLNHDAMYWYRQDPGQGLRLIYYSQIVNDFQKGDIAEGYSVSREKKESFPLTVTSAQKNPTAFYLCASSIVGLGSGNTIYFGEGSWLTVV.

CDR3 sequence reads: CASSFRDRGSYEQYF. In DNA, the CDR3 is TGTGCCAGCAGCTTCCGGGACAGGGGGTCCTACGAGCAGTACTTC. The V call is TRBV7-2, the J call TRBJ2-7, with 11 bases fitting TRBD1. The CDR3 extends over 15 amino acids. Germline values: CDR1 SGHTA, CDR2 FQGNSA. Trimming at V came to 3 bases and at J to 1 base, leaving 2 bases not matched to a gene. Using reference TRBV7-2 and TRBJ2-7 for the parts outside the CDR3, the full variable domain is GAGVSQSPSNKVTEKGKDVELRCDPISGHTALYWYRQSLGQGLEFLIYFQGNSAPDKSGLPSDRFSAERTGGSVSTLTIQRTQQEDSAVYLCASSFRDRGSYEQYFGPGTRLTVT.

This clone came up once. V is TRBV19 and J is TRBJ1-4; the match to TRBD1 covers 8 bases. Germline-derived CDR1 and CDR2 are LNHDA and SQIVND (reference sequence). CDR3 length equals 15 residues. The trim removed 2 bases at V and 10 bases at J, leaving 9 bases unmatched. The CDR3 sequence is CASSIYAGGSGKLFF. CDR3 bases: TGTGCCAGTAGTATATATGCAGGGGGCTCTGGAAAACTGTTTTTT.

With respect to this clone: This sample also contains other DNA sequences that code for the same CDR3. The chain combines TRBV12-3 or TRBV12-4 with TRBJ1-6; D is ambiguous. Trimming shortened V by 6 bases and J by 3 bases, and 6 bases separated the two germline ends. The CDR3 spans 13 residues. CDR3: CASSLDYNSPLHF. CDR3 DNA: TGTGCCAGCAGCCTTGACTATAATTCACCCCTCCACTTT.

This clone showed up just once. V gene TRBV11-3 combines with J gene TRBJ2-7; D unresolved. Trimming removed 6 bases at V and 6 bases at J, with 15 bases between. The CDR3 totals 13 residues. CDR1 SGHNT and CDR2 YENEEA come from the germline V gene. This CDR3 reads CASRHPGPREQYF. For the CDR3, the DNA is TGTGCCAGCAGACACCCCGGGCCTCGCGAGCAGTACTTC. The full variable domain, with the rest looked up from reference TRBV11-3 and TRBJ2-7, is EAGVVQSPRYKIIEKKQPVAFWCNPISGHNTLYWYLQNLGQGPELLIRYENEEAVDDSQLPKDRFSAERLKGVDSTLKIQPAELGDSAVYLCASRHPGPREQYFGPGTRLTVT.

The CDR3 coding sequence is TGTGCCACCAGCAGAGATCTTAACAGGGGCTCTGGAAACACCATATATTTT. This encodes CATSRDLNRGSGNTIYF. The chain has TRBV15 and TRBJ1-3, with 7 bases identical to TRBD1. V lost 0 bases and J lost 0; bases outside the gene matches: 5. The CDR3 spans 17 residues. Germline values: CDR1 LNHNV, CDR2 YYDKDF (reference sequence).

V and J are TRBV5-1 and TRBJ2-1, with 7 bases that match TRBD2. V trimming: 0 bases; J trimming: 7 bases; junction bases outside the gene matches: 7. The length of the CDR3 is 15 residues. Germline V gene lookup returns CDR1 SGHRS and CDR2 YFSETQ. The CDR3: CASSLDGGSGNEQFF. In DNA form, the CDR3 reads TGCGCCAGCAGCTTGGATGGCGGGAGTGGTAATGAGCAGTTCTTC.

The chain joins TRBV6-5 to TRBJ1-1; D remains unclear. The V and J ends lost 5 bases and 3 bases respectively, with 10 bases between them. There are 13 residues in the CDR3. CDR1 and CDR2 from the germline V gene are MNHEY and SVGAGI. The CDR3 is CASSTEGYTEAFF. CDR3 bases: TGTGCCAGCAGTACCGAGGGCTACACTGAAGCTTTCTTT.

The V call is TRBV30, the J call TRBJ2-7; TRBD1 is a possible D gene (5 bases). V lost 4 bases and J 4 bases, leaving 14 bases between the germline ends. CDR1 and CDR2 from the germline V gene are GTSNPN and SVGIG (reference sequence). This CDR3 has 13 residues. The CDR3 loop reads CAWTGRAPYEQYF. DNA of the CDR3: TGTGCCTGGACGGGCAGGGCGCCTTACGAGCAGTACTTC.

The gene calls are TRBV7-2 and TRBJ2-4; unclear D gene. Per germline, CDR1 SGHTA and CDR2 FQGNSA. The germline V and J ends were trimmed by 5 bases and 8 bases, with 16 bases remaining between them. This CDR3 is 14 amino acids long. For the CDR3, the DNA is TGTGCCAGCAGCCCCCCTCCTAAGAACGACATTCAGTACTTC. Translated: CASSPPPKNDIQYF.

This clone has only a few counts. At the DNA level, this CDR3 is encoded by other sequences in the same sample as well. The chain joins TRBV5-1 to TRBJ2-1; 10 bases map to TRBD2. V gave up 3 bases and J gave up 3 bases; unmatched junction bases: 0. The CDR3 consists of 14 residues. CDR1 SGHRS and CDR2 YFSETQ come from the germline V gene. CDR3 DNA: TGCGCCAGCAGCTGGACTAGCGGCTACAATGAGCAGTTCTTC. Translation gives CASSWTSGYNEQFF.

The J gene is TRBJ2-1, the V gene TRBV3-1 (or the pseudogene TRBV3-2), with D perhaps matching TRBD2 (6 bases). Trimming left V 4 bases short and J 6 bases short, with 13 bases between. This CDR3 is 14 amino acids long. CDR1 is LGHDT, CDR2 YNNKEL, per germline (reference sequence). The CDR3 reads CASSLRLVPNEQFF. For the CDR3, the DNA is TGTGCCAGCAGCCTCCGACTAGTGCCCAATGAGCAGTTCTTC.

The chain links TRBV30 to TRBJ1-3; TRBD1 might be the D (6 bases). V was cut by 4 bases and J by 0 bases, with 13 bases left in between. The CDR3 is made up of 15 amino acids. In germline, CDR1 is GTSNPN, CDR2 SVGIG (reference sequence). The CDR3 DNA reads TGTGCCTGGAAAGCGGGACACTACTCTGGAAACACCATATATTTT. Translated: CAWKAGHYSGNTIYF.

The V gene is TRBV2, the J gene TRBJ1-4, with a possible D match to TRBD1 (5 bases). The ends were cut back, 5 bases at V and 4 bases at J, with 14 bases in the middle. CDR3 size: 15 residues. CDR1 is SNHLY, CDR2 FYNNEI, per germline. Written as DNA, the CDR3 is TGTGCCAGCAGTAAGGGGTTCAGTGGTAATGAAAAACTGTTTTTT. This sequence encodes CASSKGFSGNEKLFF.

V gene TRBV7-6 combines with J gene TRBJ2-1, with 10 bases fitting TRBD2. Trimming at V came to 6 bases and at J to 4 bases, leaving 6 bases not matched to a gene. The germline V gene encodes CDR1 SGHVS and CDR2 FNYEAQ. The CDR3 has 15 amino acids. The CDR3 nucleotides are TGTGCCAGCAGACCCCTAGCGGGAGTTTACAATGAGCAGTTCTTC. Encoded protein: CASRPLAGVYNEQFF.

This chain joins TRBV5-1 and TRBJ2-7; TRBD1 matches 7 bases. The V gene end was trimmed by 3 bases and the J gene end by 0 bases; junction bases not matched to a gene: 6. The germline V gene has CDR1 SGHRS and CDR2 YFSETQ. The CDR3 has 15 residues. CDR3: CASSSLDRSSYEQYF. The CDR3 nucleotides read TGCGCCAGCAGCTCGCTGGACAGGTCCTCCTACGAGCAGTACTTC.

The gene calls are TRBV6-5 and TRBJ1-1; the D gene is possibly TRBD1 (6 bases). Germline assignment: CDR1 MNHEY and CDR2 SVGAGI. This CDR3 is built from 13 residues. The V and J ends lost 4 bases and 1 base respectively, with 7 bases between them. Here the CDR3 DNA reads TGTGCCAGCAGTTTACAGGGGAACACTGAAGCTTTCTTT. Its protein product is CASSLQGNTEAFF.

The chain recombines TRBV19 with TRBJ2-3; no clear D. Trimming removed 2 bases at V and 2 bases at J, with 8 bases between. CDR1 is LNHDA, CDR2 SQIVND, per germline (reference sequence). This CDR3 region has 14 residues. The CDR3 loop is CASSITPATDTQYF. The CDR3, as DNA: TGTGCCAGTAGTATAACCCCCGCCACAGATACGCAGTATTTT.

This chain connects TRBV7-9 to TRBJ2-1, with TRBD2 as a possible D gene (5 bases). Germline-derived CDR1 and CDR2 are SEHNR and FQNEAQ (reference sequence). Trimming shortened V by 5 bases and J by 6 bases, and 14 bases separated the two germline ends. This CDR3 contains 14 residues. The CDR3 DNA follows: TGTGCCAGCAGCGGGAGCGGTATGCGCAATGAGCAGTTCTTC. Its translation: CASSGSGMRNEQFF.

This chain joins TRBV7-9 and TRBJ2-2; 7 positions match TRBD2. The CDR3 contains 16 residues. The V gene's germline CDR1 is SEHNR and CDR2 FQNEAQ (reference sequence). V was pared by 10 bases and J by 7 bases, with 18 bases of the junction left unmatched. CDR3 region: CAIHSAWLAADGELFF. The DNA of the CDR3 is TGTGCCATCCACTCAGCGTGGCTAGCGGCCGACGGGGAGCTGTTTTTT. The full variable domain, rest sourced from reference TRBV7-9 and TRBJ2-2, is DTGVSQNPRHKITKRGQNVTFRCDPISEHNRLYWYRQTLGQGPEFLTYFQNEAQLEKSRLLSDRFSAERPKGSFSTLEIQRTEQGDSAMYLCAIHSAWLAADGELFFGEGSRLTVL.

The V and J genes are TRBV19 and TRBJ2-7; 8 nucleotides agree with TRBD2. V shed 6 bases, J shed 4 bases, and the junction held 8 bases outside the gene matches. The CDR3 has 14 residues. Germline V lookup: CDR1 LNHDA, CDR2 SQIVND (reference sequence). CDR3 amino acids: CASRPTGGSYEQYF. The CDR3 DNA follows: TGTGCCAGTAGGCCTACGGGAGGGAGTTACGAGCAGTACTTC. Supplemented by reference TRBV19 and TRBJ2-7, the full variable domain reads DGGITQSPKYLFRKEGQNVTLSCEQNLNHDAMYWYRQDPGQGLRLIYYSQIVNDFQKGDIAEGYSVSREKKESFPLTVTSAQKNPTAFYLCASRPTGGSYEQYFGPGTRLTVT.

The gene calls are TRBV19 and TRBJ2-2, with a weak D call TRBD1 (6 bases). The germline V gene encodes CDR1 LNHDA and CDR2 SQIVND (reference sequence). The V gene lost 7 bases and the J gene lost 7 bases, with 13 bases spanning the gap. This CDR3 is 13 amino acids long. The CDR3 spells CASTTGWGGELFF. Written as DNA, the CDR3 is TGTGCCAGTACAACAGGGTGGGGCGGGGAGCTGTTTTTT.

V is TRBV5-8 and J is TRBJ1-2; no definite D call. The CDR3 is 15 residues long. Trimming shortened V by 1 base and J by 6 bases, and 16 bases separated the two germline ends. Germline loops: CDR1 SGHTS, CDR2 YDEGEE. The CDR3 region has the DNA TGTGCCAGCAGCTTGTGGGAAGGGTGGGGTAATGGCTACACCTTC. Translating gives CASSLWEGWGNGYTF.

The rearrangement links TRBV30 to TRBJ1-4, with a tentative D call TRBD1 (6 bases). Deletions cut 0 bases from V and 8 bases from J, with 13 bases between. CDR3 length equals 14 residues. CDR1 GTSNPN and CDR2 SVGIG come from the germline V gene (reference sequence). DNA of the CDR3: TGTGCCTGGAGTGTTGCAGGGGCGGAGGAAAAACTGTTTTTT. It specifies CAWSVAGAEEKLFF.